The entry below describes one T cell receptor (beta chain). The data stem from a study of T cells after yellow fever vaccination. Study details: It was SMART-Seq v4 Ultra Low Input that prepared the fractions with low cell numbers.

The study made its TCR cDNA through 5'RACE template switching. That step introduced a universal primer site along with UMIs. TCRdb re-called the 5' RACE reads with MiXCR, one entry per CDR3 protein. Here the sample spans about 320,000 distinct CDR3 sequences, approximately 12% being singletons. The CDR3 is 16 residues long. Germline loops: CDR1 DFQATT, CDR2 SNEGSKA (reference sequence). With 3 bases removed from V and 6 bases from J, the gap between germline ends came to 21 bases. The sequence was collected from a man between 18 and 29 years old who received the YFV17D yellow fever vaccine. V is TRBV20-1 and J is TRBJ1-5, with a weak D call TRBD1 (5 bases). The source was CD4+ T cells sorted from PBMCs, collected 45 days after the yellow fever booster vaccination. The CDR3 bases are TGCAGTGCTAGGGCCACCGGGACTGGAGAGGGTCAGCCCCAGCATTTT. It is translated as CSARATGTGEGQPQHF.